This TCR beta chain stems from a study of blood T cell repertoires in COVID-19. CDR1 is SGHNT, CDR2 YENEEA, per germline. The CDR3 loop spans 14 amino acids. V was clipped by 1 base and J by 0 bases, with 7 bases between them. Original data processing: The assay estimated nucleated cells by amplifying reference gene primers. Clones were read by immunoSEQ multiplex PCR, and TCRdb kept only the in-frame ones, dropping some. For V, J and clone size, that table is used; D and trimming come from the DNA. The profile shows over 350,000 clones, 88% of them singletons. Across 20 to 25 US areas, participants ranged in age from about 18 to 90 years. Cohort 3 donors were reported recovered after two negative PCRs, clearance, or symptom resolution.

The gene calls are TRBV11-3 and TRBJ2-7; D ambiguous. The TCR originated in a woman aged 18-30 years who had recovered from COVID-19. Sequenced input: PBMCs or T cells enriched from blood (not recorded which). This CDR3 is CASSLGRNSYEQYF. The CDR3 DNA is TGTGCCAGCAGCTTAGGCAGGAACTCCTACGAGCAGTACTTC. The full variable domain, with the rest looked up from reference TRBV11-3 and TRBJ2-7, is EAGVVQSPRYKIIEKKQPVAFWCNPISGHNTLYWYLQNLGQGPELLIRYENEEAVDDSQLPKDRFSAERLKGVDSTLKIQPAELGDSAVYLCASSLGRNSYEQYFGPGTRLTVT.